The subject of this entry is one T cell receptor (beta chain). Its antigen is unidentified. Produced via immunoSEQ multiplex PCR; TCRdb's table is partial and in-frame only. The sample lists more than 70,000 clones, approximately 90% occurring once. The record originates from a study of T cell responses to AZD1222 COVID-19 vaccine. Study results and caveats: There were vaccine-associated CD4 TCRs across spike, dominant at 160-218 and 743-854.

This CDR3 has 15 residues. CDR1 is SNHLY, CDR2 FYNNEI, per germline. The ends were cut back, 1 base at V and 5 bases at J, with 14 bases in the middle. Second doses that came at about 4 or about 12 weeks were put together. The sequence was obtained from an adult who received the AZD1222 COVID-19 vaccine. V and J are TRBV2 and TRBJ1-2; possibly TRBD1 for D (6 bases). Here the sequenced sample was peripheral blood, taken 28 days after the second AZD1222 dose. The CDR3 sequence is CASSEDRGGAYGYTF. The CDR3 DNA is TGTGCCAGCAGTGAAGATAGGGGGGGCGCTTATGGCTACACCTTC.